The clone carrying this TCR beta chain was seen repeatedly, ten times or more. What it recognizes is unknown. This sample is part of a study of CD8 T cells in ankylosing spondylitis. The study, taken as a whole, reports: It appeared that ankylosing spondylitis blood was characterized by a TCR beta motif of eight highly homologous variants.

By quantitative 5'-RACE with molecular barcodes, the TCR beta libraries were made. TCRdb redid the calling of the 5' RACE reads with MiXCR, one entry per CDR3 protein. The table includes fewer than 550,000 distinct CDR3 sequences, about 5% detected once. Material for sequencing was blood, either unsorted or a sorted T cell fraction (not recorded which). The TCR was taken from a male donor with ankylosing spondylitis.

CDR3 region: CASSVLTATGELFF. The CDR3 DNA reads as TGTGCCAGCAGCGTATTAACTGCAACCGGGGAGCTGTTTTTT. This chain links TRBV7-2 with TRBJ2-2; D uncertain. Germline lookup yields CDR1 SGHTA and CDR2 FQGNSA. The CDR3 covers 14 residues. The germline V and J ends were trimmed by 5 bases and 5 bases, with 12 bases remaining between them.